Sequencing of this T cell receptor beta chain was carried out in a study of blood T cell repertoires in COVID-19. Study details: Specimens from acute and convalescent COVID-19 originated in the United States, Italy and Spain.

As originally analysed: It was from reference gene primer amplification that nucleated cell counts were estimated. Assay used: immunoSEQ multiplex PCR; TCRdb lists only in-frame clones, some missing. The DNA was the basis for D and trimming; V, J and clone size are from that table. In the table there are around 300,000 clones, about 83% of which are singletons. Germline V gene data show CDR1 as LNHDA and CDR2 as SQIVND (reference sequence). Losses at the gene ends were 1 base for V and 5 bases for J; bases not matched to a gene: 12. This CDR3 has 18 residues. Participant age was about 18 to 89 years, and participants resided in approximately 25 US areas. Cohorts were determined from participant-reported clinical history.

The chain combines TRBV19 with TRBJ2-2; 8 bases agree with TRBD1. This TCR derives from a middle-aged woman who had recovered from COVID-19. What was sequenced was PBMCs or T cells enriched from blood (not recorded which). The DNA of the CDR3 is TGTGCCAGTAGTATAGGCAGGGGGCGGCCCGGAGGGACCGGGGAGCTGTTTTTT. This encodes CASSIGRGRPGGTGELFF.